This entry describes one T cell receptor (beta chain). The CDR3 runs 18 residues. Germline V gene lookup returns CDR1 SGHAT and CDR2 FQNNGV. Unmatched junction bases numbered 18, after V lost 5 bases and J lost 5 bases. The data belong to a study of blood T cell repertoires in COVID-19. The overall study: Both acute and convalescent COVID-19 samples were obtained from the United States, Italy and Spain. Sample material is recorded as cDNA or gDNA derived from T cells, B-cell-depleted T cells, or PBMCs.

In the study's own analysis: Estimation of nucleated cell counts was performed using reference gene primer amplification. Sequencing used immunoSEQ multiplex PCR; TCRdb keeps in-frame clones, though not all of them. That table supplies the V and J calls and clone size; D and trimming were determined from the DNA. In the table there are about 120,000 clones, roughly 80% of which are singletons. The clonotype comes from a human donor in a cohort sampled during active COVID-19. Material: peripheral blood. The V and J genes are TRBV11-2 and TRBJ2-1; TRBD2 agrees at 7 bases. In nucleotides, the CDR3 is TGTGCCAGCAGCCCTCTCGCGGGGAGGGGACCCTCTCACAATGAGCAGTTCTTC. It codes for CASSPLAGRGPSHNEQFF. Complete variable domain (other parts from reference TRBV11-2 and TRBJ2-1): EAGVAQSPRYKIIEKRQSVAFWCNPISGHATLYWYQQILGQGPKLLIQFQNNGVVDDSQLPKDRFSAERLKGVDSTLKIQPAKLEDSAVYLCASSPLAGRGPSHNEQFFGPGTRLTVL.